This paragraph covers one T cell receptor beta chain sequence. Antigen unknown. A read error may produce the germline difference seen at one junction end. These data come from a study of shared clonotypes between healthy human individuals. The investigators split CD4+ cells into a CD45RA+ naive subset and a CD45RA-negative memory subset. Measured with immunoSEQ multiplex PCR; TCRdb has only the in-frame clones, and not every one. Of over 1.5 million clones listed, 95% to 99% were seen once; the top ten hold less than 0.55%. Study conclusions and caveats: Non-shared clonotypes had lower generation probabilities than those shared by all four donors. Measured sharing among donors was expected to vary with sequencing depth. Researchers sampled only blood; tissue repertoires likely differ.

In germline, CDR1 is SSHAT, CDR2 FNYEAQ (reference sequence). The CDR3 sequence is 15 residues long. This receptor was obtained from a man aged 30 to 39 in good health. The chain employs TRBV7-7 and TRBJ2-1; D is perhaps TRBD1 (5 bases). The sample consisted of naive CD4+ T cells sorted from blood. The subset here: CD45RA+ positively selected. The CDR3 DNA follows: TGTGCTAGCAGCTTAGGGGTGGAGTCCTACAATGAGCAGTTCTTC. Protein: CASSLGVESYNEQFF.